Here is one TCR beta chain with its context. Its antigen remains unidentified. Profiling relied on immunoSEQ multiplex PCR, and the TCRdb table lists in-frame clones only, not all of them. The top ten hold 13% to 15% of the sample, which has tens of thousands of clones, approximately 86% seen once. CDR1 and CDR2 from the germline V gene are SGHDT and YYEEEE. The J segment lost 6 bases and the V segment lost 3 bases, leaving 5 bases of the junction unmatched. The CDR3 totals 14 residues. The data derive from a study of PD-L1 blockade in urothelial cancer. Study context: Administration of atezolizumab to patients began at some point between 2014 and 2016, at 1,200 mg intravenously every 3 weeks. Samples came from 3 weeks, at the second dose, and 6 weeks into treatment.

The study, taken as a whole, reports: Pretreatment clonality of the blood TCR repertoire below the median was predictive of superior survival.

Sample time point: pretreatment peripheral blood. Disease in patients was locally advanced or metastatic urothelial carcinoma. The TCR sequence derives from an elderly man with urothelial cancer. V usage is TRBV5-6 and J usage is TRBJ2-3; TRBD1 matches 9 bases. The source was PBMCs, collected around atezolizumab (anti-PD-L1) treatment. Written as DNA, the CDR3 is TGTGCCAGCAGCTACGGACAGGGGAGGGATACGCAGTATTTT. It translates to CASSYGQGRDTQYF.